This record looks at one T cell receptor beta chain sequence and its context. Healthy Caucasians from Russia aged about 6 to 90 served as donors. The sample is drawn from a study of blood T cells in healthy people across ages. The V end lost 5 bases, the J end lost 8 bases, and 13 bases lay between the germline ends. CDR1 MNHEY and CDR2 SMNVEV come from the germline V gene (reference sequence). The CDR3 is 14 residues long. With a J-beta primer mix and a sample-barcoded 5' primer, a second PCR ran roughly 6 to 11 cycles. TCRdb re-derived calls from the 5' RACE reads in MiXCR, one entry per CDR3 protein. In the table there are some 800,000 distinct CDR3 sequences, more than 40% of which are singletons.

This chain joins TRBV27 and TRBJ1-6; a possible D gene is TRBD1 (6 bases). The sample was blood. This sequence originates from a man in his fifties or sixties in good health. The CDR3 here is CASSPQGGDSPLHF. In DNA, the CDR3 is TGTGCCAGCAGTCCACAGGGAGGGGATTCACCCCTCCACTTT.